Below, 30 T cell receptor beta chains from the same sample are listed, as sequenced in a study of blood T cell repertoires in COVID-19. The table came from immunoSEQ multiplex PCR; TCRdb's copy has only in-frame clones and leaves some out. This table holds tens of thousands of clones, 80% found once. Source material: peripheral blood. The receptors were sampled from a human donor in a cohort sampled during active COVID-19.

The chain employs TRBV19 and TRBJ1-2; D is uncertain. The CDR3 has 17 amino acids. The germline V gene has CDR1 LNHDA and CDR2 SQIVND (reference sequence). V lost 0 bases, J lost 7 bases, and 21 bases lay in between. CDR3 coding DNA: TGTGCCAGTAGTATAGATCGCGGTGGTCCTACAAGTCGTGGCTACACCTTC. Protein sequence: CASSIDRGGPTSRGYTF.

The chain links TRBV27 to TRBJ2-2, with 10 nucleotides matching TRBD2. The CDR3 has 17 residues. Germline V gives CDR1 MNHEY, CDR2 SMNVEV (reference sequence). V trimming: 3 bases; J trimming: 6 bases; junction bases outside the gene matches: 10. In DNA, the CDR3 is TGTGCCAGCAGTTTGTTTTATCCTAGCGGGAGAGCCGGGGAGCTGTTTTTT. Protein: CASSLFYPSGRAGELFF.

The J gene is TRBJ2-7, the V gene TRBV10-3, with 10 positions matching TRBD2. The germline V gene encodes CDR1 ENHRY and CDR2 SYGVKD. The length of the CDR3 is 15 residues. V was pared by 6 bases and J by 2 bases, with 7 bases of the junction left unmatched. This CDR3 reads CAISPGLAETYEQYF. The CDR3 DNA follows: TGTGCCATCAGCCCCGGACTAGCGGAGACCTACGAGCAGTACTTC.

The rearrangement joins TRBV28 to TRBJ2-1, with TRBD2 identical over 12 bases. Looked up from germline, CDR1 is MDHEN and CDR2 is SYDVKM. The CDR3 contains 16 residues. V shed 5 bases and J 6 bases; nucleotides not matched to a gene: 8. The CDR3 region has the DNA TGTGCCAGCAGTGGATCCGGGACTAGCGGGTTCAATGAGCAGTTCTTC. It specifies CASSGSGTSGFNEQFF.

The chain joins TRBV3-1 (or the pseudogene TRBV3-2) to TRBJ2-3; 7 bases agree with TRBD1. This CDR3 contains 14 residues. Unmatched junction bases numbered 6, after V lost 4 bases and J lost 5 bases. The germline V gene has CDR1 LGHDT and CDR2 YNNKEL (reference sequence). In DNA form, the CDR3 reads TGTGCCAGCAGCCTTGACAGGGTCGTAGATACGCAGTATTTT. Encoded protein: CASSLDRVVDTQYF.

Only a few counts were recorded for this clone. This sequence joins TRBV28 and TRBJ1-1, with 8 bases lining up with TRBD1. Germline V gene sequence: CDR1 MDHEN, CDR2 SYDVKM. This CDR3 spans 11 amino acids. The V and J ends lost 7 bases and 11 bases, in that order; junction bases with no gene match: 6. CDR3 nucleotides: TGTGCCAGCACCAGGGACAGGACGGCTTTCTTT. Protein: CASTRDRTAFF.

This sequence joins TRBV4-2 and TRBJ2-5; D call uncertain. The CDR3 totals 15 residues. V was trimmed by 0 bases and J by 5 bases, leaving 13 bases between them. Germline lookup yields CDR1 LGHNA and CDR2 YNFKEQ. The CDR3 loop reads CASSQDDRRSETQYF. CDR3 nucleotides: TGTGCCAGCAGCCAAGACGATCGGCGGTCGGAGACCCAGTACTTC.

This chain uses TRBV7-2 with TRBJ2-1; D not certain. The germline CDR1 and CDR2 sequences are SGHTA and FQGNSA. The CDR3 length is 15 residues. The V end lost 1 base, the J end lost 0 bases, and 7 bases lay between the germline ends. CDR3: CASSLDRSSYNEQFF. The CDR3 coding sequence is TGTGCCAGCAGCTTAGATCGGAGCTCCTACAATGAGCAGTTCTTC.

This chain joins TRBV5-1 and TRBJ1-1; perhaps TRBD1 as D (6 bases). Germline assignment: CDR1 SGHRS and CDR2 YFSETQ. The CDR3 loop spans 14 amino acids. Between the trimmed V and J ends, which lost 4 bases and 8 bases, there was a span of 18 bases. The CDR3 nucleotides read TGCGCCAGCAGCCAGGGACAAGGCAAATCCGAAGCTTTCTTT. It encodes CASSQGQGKSEAFF.

CDR3 residues: CASSATRSGTSGRWYNEQFF. CDR3 sequence (DNA): TGTGCCAGCTCAGCAACAAGATCCGGGACTAGCGGGAGGTGGTACAATGAGCAGTTCTTC. This chain links TRBV18 with TRBJ2-1; TRBD2 matches 15 bases. CDR1 KGHSH and CDR2 LQKENI come from the germline V gene. The V gene end was trimmed by 5 bases and the J gene end by 4 bases; junction bases not matched to a gene: 15. This CDR3 is 20 amino acids long.

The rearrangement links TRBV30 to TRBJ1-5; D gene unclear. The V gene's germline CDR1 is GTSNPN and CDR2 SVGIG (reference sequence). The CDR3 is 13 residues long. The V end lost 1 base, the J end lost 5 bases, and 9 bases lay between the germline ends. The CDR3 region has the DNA TGTGCCTGGAGTGATTTCCAGGATCAGCCCCAGCATTTT. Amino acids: CAWSDFQDQPQHF.

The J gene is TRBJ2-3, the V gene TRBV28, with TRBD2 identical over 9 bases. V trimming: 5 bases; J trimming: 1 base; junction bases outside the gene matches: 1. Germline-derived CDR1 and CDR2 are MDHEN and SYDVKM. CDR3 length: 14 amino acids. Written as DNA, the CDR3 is TGTGCCAGCAGTCCTAGCGGGGGCACAGATACGCAGTATTTT. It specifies CASSPSGGTDTQYF.

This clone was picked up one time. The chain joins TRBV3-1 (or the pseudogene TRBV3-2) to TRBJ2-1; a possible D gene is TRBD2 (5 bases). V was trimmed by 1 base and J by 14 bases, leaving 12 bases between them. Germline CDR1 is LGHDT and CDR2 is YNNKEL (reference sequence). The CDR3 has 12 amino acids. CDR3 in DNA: TGTGCCAGCAGCCAAGCGAAGGCCGGGAAGTTCTTC. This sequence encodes CASSQAKAGKFF.

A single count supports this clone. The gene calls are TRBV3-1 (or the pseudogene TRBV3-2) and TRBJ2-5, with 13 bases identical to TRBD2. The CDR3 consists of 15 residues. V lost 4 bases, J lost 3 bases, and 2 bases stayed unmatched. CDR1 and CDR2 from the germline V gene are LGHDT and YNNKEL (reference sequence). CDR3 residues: CASSPGTSGEETQYF. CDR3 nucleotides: TGTGCCAGCAGCCCGGGGACTAGCGGGGAAGAGACCCAGTACTTC.

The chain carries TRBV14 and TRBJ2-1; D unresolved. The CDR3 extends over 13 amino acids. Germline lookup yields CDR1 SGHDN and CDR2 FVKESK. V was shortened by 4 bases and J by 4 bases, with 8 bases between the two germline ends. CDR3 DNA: TGTGCCAGCAGCCGACTGATTTACAATGAGCAGTTCTTC. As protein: CASSRLIYNEQFF.

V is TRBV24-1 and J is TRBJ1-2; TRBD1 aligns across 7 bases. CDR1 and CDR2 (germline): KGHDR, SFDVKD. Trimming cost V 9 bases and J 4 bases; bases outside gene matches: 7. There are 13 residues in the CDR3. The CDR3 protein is CATFDREIYGYTF. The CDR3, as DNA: TGTGCCACCTTTGACAGGGAAATCTATGGCTACACCTTC.

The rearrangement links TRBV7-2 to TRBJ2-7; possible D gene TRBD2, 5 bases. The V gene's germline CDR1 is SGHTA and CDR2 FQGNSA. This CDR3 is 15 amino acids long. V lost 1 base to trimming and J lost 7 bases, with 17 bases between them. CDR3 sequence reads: CASSLGRVGPGEQYF. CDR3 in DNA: TGTGCCAGCAGCTTAGGCCGGGTGGGTCCGGGGGAGCAGTACTTC.

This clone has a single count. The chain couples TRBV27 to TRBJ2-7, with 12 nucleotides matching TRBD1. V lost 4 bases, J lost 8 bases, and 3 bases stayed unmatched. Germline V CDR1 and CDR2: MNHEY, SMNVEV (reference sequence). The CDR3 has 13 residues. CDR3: CASSSGTGGKQYF. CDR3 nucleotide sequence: TGTGCCAGCAGTTCCGGGACAGGGGGCAAGCAGTACTTC.

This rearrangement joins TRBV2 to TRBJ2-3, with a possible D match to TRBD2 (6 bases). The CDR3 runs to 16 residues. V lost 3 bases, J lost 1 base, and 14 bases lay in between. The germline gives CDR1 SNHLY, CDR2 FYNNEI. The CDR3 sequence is CASSEDPAGRTDTQYF. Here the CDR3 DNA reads TGTGCCAGCAGTGAGGACCCAGCGGGTCGCACAGATACGCAGTATTTT. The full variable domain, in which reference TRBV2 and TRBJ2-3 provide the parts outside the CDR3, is EPEVTQTPSHQVTQMGQEVILRCVPISNHLYFYWYRQILGQKVEFLVSFYNNEISEKSEIFDDQFSVERPDGSNFTLKIRSTKLEDSAMYFCASSEDPAGRTDTQYFGPGTRLTVL.

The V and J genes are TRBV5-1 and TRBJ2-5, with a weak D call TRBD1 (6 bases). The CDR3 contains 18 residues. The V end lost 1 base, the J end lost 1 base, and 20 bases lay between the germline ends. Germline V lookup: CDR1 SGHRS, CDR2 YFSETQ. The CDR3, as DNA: TGCGCCAGCAGCTTGAGTGGGGGAACTGGGGGCGGCCAAGAGACCCAGTACTTC. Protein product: CASSLSGGTGGGQETQYF.

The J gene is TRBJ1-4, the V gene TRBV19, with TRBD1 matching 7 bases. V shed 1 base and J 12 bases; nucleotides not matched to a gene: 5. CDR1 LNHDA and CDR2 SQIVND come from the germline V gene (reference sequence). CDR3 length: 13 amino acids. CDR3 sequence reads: CASSIGQGGQLFF. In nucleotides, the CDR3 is TGTGCCAGTAGTATAGGACAGGGCGGGCAACTGTTTTTT.

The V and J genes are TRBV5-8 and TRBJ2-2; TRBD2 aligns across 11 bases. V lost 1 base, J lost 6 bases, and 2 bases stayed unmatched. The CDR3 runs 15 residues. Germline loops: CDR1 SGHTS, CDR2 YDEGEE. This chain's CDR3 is CASSLTGLAAGELFF. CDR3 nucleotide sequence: TGTGCCAGCAGCTTGACGGGACTAGCGGCCGGGGAGCTGTTTTTT.

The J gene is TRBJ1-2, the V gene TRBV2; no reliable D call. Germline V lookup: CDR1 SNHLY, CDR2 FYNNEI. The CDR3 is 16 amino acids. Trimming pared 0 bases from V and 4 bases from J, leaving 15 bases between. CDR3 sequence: CASSEARREGLYGYTF. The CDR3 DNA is TGTGCCAGCAGTGAAGCGCGACGGGAGGGCCTCTATGGCTACACCTTC.

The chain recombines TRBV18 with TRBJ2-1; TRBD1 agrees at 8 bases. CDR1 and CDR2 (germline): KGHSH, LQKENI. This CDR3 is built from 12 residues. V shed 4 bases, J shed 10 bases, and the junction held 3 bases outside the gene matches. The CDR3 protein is CASSRTGGEQFF. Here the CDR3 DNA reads TGTGCCAGCTCACGAACAGGGGGAGAGCAGTTCTTC.

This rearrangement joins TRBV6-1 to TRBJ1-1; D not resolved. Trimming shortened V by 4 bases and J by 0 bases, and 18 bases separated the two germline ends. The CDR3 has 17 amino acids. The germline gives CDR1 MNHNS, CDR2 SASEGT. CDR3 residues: CASSVTRGSGLNTEAFF. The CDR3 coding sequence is TGTGCCAGCAGTGTCACGAGAGGGTCGGGATTGAACACTGAAGCTTTCTTT.

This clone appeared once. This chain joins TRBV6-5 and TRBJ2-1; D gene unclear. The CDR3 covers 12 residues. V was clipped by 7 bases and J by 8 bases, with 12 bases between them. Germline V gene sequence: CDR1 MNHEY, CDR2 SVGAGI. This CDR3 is CASKSGVYEQFF. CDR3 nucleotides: TGTGCCAGCAAATCCGGAGTCTATGAGCAGTTCTTC.

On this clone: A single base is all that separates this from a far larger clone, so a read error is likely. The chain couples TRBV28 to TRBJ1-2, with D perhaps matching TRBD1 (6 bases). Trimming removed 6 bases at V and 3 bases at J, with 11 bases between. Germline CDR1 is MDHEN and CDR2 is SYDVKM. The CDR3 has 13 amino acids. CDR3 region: CASSPGQHYGYTF. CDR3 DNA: TGTGCCAGCAGCCCCGGACAGCACTATGGCTACACCTTC.

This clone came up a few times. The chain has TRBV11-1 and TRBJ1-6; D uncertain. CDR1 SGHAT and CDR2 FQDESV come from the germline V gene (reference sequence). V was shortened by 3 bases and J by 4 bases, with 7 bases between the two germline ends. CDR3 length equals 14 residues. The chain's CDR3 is CASSFDGYNSPLHF. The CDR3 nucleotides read TGTGCCAGCAGCTTCGACGGGTATAATTCACCCCTCCACTTT.

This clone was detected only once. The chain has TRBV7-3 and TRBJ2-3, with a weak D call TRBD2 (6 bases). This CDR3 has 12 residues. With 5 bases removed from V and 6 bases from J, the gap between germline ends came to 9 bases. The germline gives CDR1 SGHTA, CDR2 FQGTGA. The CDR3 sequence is CASSAGGDTQYF. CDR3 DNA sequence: TGTGCCAGCAGCGCCGGGGGTGATACGCAGTATTTT.

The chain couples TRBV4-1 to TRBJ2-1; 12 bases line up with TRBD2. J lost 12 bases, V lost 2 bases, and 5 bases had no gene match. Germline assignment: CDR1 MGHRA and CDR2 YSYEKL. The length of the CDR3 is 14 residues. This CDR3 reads CASSQNPTSGRQFF. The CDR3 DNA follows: TGCGCCAGCAGCCAAAATCCGACTAGCGGGAGGCAGTTCTTC.